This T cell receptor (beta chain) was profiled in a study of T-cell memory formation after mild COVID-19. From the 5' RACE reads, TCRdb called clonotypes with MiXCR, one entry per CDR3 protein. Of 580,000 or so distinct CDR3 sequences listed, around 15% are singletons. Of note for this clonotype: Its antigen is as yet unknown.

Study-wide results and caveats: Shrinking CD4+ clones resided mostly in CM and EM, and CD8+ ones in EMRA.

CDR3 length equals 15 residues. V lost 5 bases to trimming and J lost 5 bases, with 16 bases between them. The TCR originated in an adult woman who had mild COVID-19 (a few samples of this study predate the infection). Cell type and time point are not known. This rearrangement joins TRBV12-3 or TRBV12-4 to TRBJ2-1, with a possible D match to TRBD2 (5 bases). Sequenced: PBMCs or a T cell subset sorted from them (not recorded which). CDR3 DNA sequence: TGTGCCAGCAGTCCCTTAGCGCTACCTGACAATGAGCAGTTCTTC. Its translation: CASSPLALPDNEQFF.